This entry lists 27 T cell receptor beta chains sequenced from one sample in a study of T cell responses to AZD1222 COVID-19 vaccine. Libraries were prepared by immunoSEQ multiplex PCR; TCRdb keeps only in-frame clonotypes and omits some of them. The data show 100,000 to 150,000 clones, 80% to 90% seen once. Sample: peripheral blood, taken on day 0 of AZD1222 vaccination. Receptor source: an adult in good health.

CDR3 region: CASSYWRGADYGYTF. CDR3 nucleotide sequence: TGTGCCAGCAGTTACTGGCGGGGGGCGGACTATGGCTACACCTTC. This rearrangement joins TRBV6-5 to TRBJ1-2, with D possibly TRBD1 on 6 matching bases. V was shortened by 1 base and J by 3 bases, with 12 bases between the two germline ends. There are 15 residues in the CDR3. Looked up from germline, CDR1 is MNHEY and CDR2 is SVGAGI.

The rearrangement links TRBV21-1 to TRBJ1-5. TRBV21-1 is a known pseudogene. The CDR3 sequence is 19 residues long. The DNA for the CDR3 is TGTGCCAGCAGCCCTCGGGTCCCTAGCGGCTTGTATAGCAATCAGCCCCAGCATTTT. Protein sequence: CASSPRVPSGLYSNQPQHF.

V usage is TRBV6-4 and J usage is TRBJ2-1; TRBD1 might be the D (5 bases). V gave up 2 bases and J gave up 5 bases, with 7 bases separating them. The CDR3 has 13 amino acids. Germline CDR1 is MRHNA and CDR2 is SNTAGT. The CDR3 DNA is TGTGCCAGCAGTGACAAGGACAACAATGAGCAGTTCTTC. Translation: CASSDKDNNEQFF.

The chain combines TRBV2 with TRBJ1-5; no reliable D call. The germline CDR1 and CDR2 sequences are SNHLY and FYNNEI. The length of the CDR3 is 13 residues. Trimming pared 4 bases from V and 11 bases from J, leaving 15 bases between. CDR3 region: CASSAIQFLSQHF. As DNA, the CDR3 is TGTGCCAGCAGTGCGATACAGTTTTTGTCCCAGCATTTT. The whole variable domain, filled in from reference TRBV2 and TRBJ1-5, reads EPEVTQTPSHQVTQMGQEVILRCVPISNHLYFYWYRQILGQKVEFLVSFYNNEISEKSEIFDDQFSVERPDGSNFTLKIRSTKLEDSAMYFCASSAIQFLSQHFGDGTRLSIL.

The rearrangement uses TRBV5-1 and TRBJ2-1; D possibly corresponds to TRBD2 (5 bases). This CDR3 is built from 14 residues. V lost 2 bases to trimming and J lost 5 bases, with 11 bases between them. The germline V gene encodes CDR1 SGHRS and CDR2 YFSETQ. The CDR3 DNA is TGCGCCAGCAGCTTTTCGGACTCTGACAATGAGCAGTTCTTC. This translates into CASSFSDSDNEQFF.

This clone was counted a single time. The rearrangement uses TRBV20-1 and TRBJ1-5; D is uncertain. The CDR3 sequence is 15 residues long. CDR1 and CDR2 (germline): DFQATT, SNEGSKA (reference sequence). V lost 3 bases to trimming and J lost 5 bases, with 17 bases between them. The CDR3: CSASRAVLVHQPQHF. CDR3 nucleotide sequence: TGCAGTGCTAGTCGGGCGGTTCTCGTCCATCAGCCCCAGCATTTT.

The genes are TRBV30 and TRBJ1-4, with 9 bases aligning to TRBD1. In germline, CDR1 is GTSNPN, CDR2 SVGIG (reference sequence). The CDR3 runs 15 residues. J gave up 7 bases and V 2 bases, and 8 bases lay outside the gene matches. CDR3 region: CAWSRGQGAGEKLFF. The CDR3 DNA follows: TGTGCCTGGAGTCGGGGACAGGGAGCAGGTGAAAAACTGTTTTTT. The whole variable domain, filled in from reference TRBV30 and TRBJ1-4, reads SQTIHQWPATLVQPVGSPLSLECTVEGTSNPNLYWYRQAAGRGLQLLFYSVGIGQISSEVPQNLSASRPQDRQFILSSKKLLLSDSGFYLCAWSRGQGAGEKLFFGSGTQLSVL.

The CDR3 bases are TGCGCCAGCAGCCAAGCGGCAGGGAACTATGGCTACACCTTC. It specifies CASSQAAGNYGYTF. The V call is TRBV4-3, the J call TRBJ1-2; tentative D call: TRBD1 (5 bases). The CDR3 is 14 amino acids. Germline V gene data show CDR1 as LGHNA and CDR2 as YSLEER. V dropped 1 base and J dropped 2 bases, with 8 bases sitting between them.

The V and J genes are TRBV10-3 and TRBJ2-7; 7 positions match TRBD1. Trimming cost V 1 base and J 2 bases; bases outside gene matches: 2. CDR3 length: 14 residues. Germline V gives CDR1 ENHRY, CDR2 SYGVKD. The CDR3, as DNA: TGTGCCATCAGTGAGTTAGGGGGCACCTACGAGCAGTACTTC. Its translation is CAISELGGTYEQYF.

This clone appeared a single time. This chain connects TRBV27 to TRBJ1-3; D is unresolved. Trimming cost V 6 bases and J 0 bases, with 12 bases left between them. The CDR3 has 15 amino acids. The germline gives CDR1 MNHEY, CDR2 SMNVEV (reference sequence). CDR3 region: CASRPTDSSGNTIYF. CDR3 in DNA: TGTGCCAGCAGACCGACCGATTCCTCTGGAAACACCATATATTTT.

This clone was recorded only once. The gene calls are TRBV28 and TRBJ2-3, with TRBD2 matching over 10 bases. CDR1 MDHEN and CDR2 SYDVKM come from the germline V gene. V gave up 4 bases and J gave up 3 bases; unmatched junction bases: 10. The CDR3 is made up of 17 amino acids. This chain's CDR3 is CASSSTQGLAYTDTQYF. The CDR3 coding sequence is TGTGCCAGCAGTTCCACCCAGGGACTAGCGTATACAGATACGCAGTATTTT.

V is TRBV27 and J is TRBJ1-1; TRBD1 might be the D (6 bases). Germline CDR1 is MNHEY and CDR2 is SMNVEV (reference sequence). The CDR3 contains 13 residues. With 5 bases removed from V and 11 bases from J, the gap between germline ends came to 18 bases. As DNA, the CDR3 is TGTGCCAGCAGTGCCTCCTCAGGGGTTCGGGCTTTCTTT. Translation gives CASSASSGVRAFF.

The table lists this clone with a count of one. This chain links TRBV19 with TRBJ1-5, with a possible D match to TRBD1 (5 bases). Trimming left V 3 bases short and J 2 bases short, with 8 bases between. The CDR3 length is 14 residues. In germline, CDR1 is LNHDA, CDR2 SQIVND (reference sequence). This CDR3 reads CASSMTARNQPQHF. In DNA, the CDR3 is TGTGCCAGTAGTATGACAGCCCGCAATCAGCCCCAGCATTTT. Looking up the rest from reference TRBV19 and TRBJ1-5 gives the full variable domain: DGGITQSPKYLFRKEGQNVTLSCEQNLNHDAMYWYRQDPGQGLRLIYYSQIVNDFQKGDIAEGYSVSREKKESFPLTVTSAQKNPTAFYLCASSMTARNQPQHFGDGTRLSIL.

The chain carries TRBV19 and TRBJ1-5, with D possibly matching TRBD1 (5 bases). CDR1 and CDR2 from the germline V gene are LNHDA and SQIVND (reference sequence). CDR3 length: 19 amino acids. Trimming removed 10 bases from V and 5 bases from J, with 33 bases in between. The CDR3 coding sequence is TGTGCCACCTCCCCGGGGGGGGGAGAGGTGGGAATACCGGATCAGCCCCAGCATTTT. Its translation: CATSPGGGEVGIPDQPQHF.

This clone was picked up a small number of times. V gene TRBV7-8 combines with J gene TRBJ2-2, with D perhaps given as TRBD1 or TRBD2 (5 bases each). Germline CDR1 SGHVS, CDR2 FQNEAQ. Trimming pared 4 bases from V and 9 bases from J, leaving 15 bases between. The CDR3 length is 14 residues. The CDR3 nucleotides read TGTGCCAGCAGCTCCGGGCCTACGGGGCGGGAGCTGTTTTTT. Its protein product is CASSSGPTGRELFF.

This clone was detected only once. V and J are TRBV10-3 and TRBJ1-2; D uncertain. CDR3 length: 13 residues. Trimming stripped 9 bases from V and 4 bases from J, with 15 bases between. The germline CDR1 and CDR2 sequences are ENHRY and SYGVKD. DNA for the CDR3: TGTGCCATGGCGGAGGAGGTTCTCTATGGCTACACCTTC. This sequence encodes CAMAEEVLYGYTF.

This clone appeared once. V gene TRBV4-3 combines with J gene TRBJ2-1, with TRBD2 as a possible D gene (7 bases). CDR1 is LGHNA, CDR2 YSLEER, per germline. V dropped 0 bases and J dropped 8 bases, with 17 bases sitting between them. The CDR3 loop spans 16 amino acids. Here the CDR3 reads CASSQEAGASGYEQFF. The CDR3 bases are TGCGCCAGCAGCCAAGAGGCGGGGGCCTCTGGCTATGAGCAGTTCTTC.

V is TRBV28 and J is TRBJ2-7, with 9 bases identical to TRBD1. The trim removed 4 bases at V and 4 bases at J, leaving 8 bases unmatched. This CDR3 comprises 15 residues. Germline V CDR1 and CDR2: MDHEN, SYDVKM. The DNA of the CDR3 is TGTGCCAGCAGTTCCCTCGGACAGGGGCAATACGAGCAGTACTTC. Translating gives CASSSLGQGQYEQYF.

V usage is TRBV7-9 and J usage is TRBJ1-6; the D gene is possibly TRBD1 (6 bases). V lost 6 bases and J 10 bases, leaving 19 bases between the germline ends. This CDR3 region has 15 residues. Germline V CDR1 and CDR2: SEHNR, FQNEAQ (reference sequence). CDR3 DNA sequence: TGTGCCAGCAGTATAGCCGGGACATCAGGATCACCCCTCCACTTT. It codes for CASSIAGTSGSPLHF.

This clone was found once. The chain carries TRBV18 and TRBJ1-3, with D unresolved. The CDR3 is 12 amino acids. V lost 3 bases and J lost 8, with 8 bases in between. CDR1 KGHSH and CDR2 LQKENI come from the germline V gene. For the CDR3, the DNA is TGTGCCAGCTCACCGAGCGGATACACCATATATTTT. The encoded protein is CASSPSGYTIYF.

The chain has TRBV3-1 (or the pseudogene TRBV3-2) and TRBJ2-5, with 7 nucleotides matching TRBD1. V lost 2 bases and J lost 4; bases outside the gene matches: 7. This CDR3 is 15 amino acids long. Germline assignment: CDR1 LGHDT and CDR2 YNNKEL (reference sequence). Here the CDR3 DNA reads TGTGCCAGCAGCCAACCATGGACAGGCGGAGAGACCCAGTACTTC. Translation gives CASSQPWTGGETQYF.

The rearrangement links TRBV14 to TRBJ1-1, with no clear D. V shed 4 bases and J shed 7 bases, with 13 bases lying between them. In germline, CDR1 is SGHDN, CDR2 FVKESK. The CDR3 covers 13 residues. CDR3 sequence (DNA): TGTGCCAGCAGCCCCCGGACTGACGGTGAAGCTTTCTTT. Translated: CASSPRTDGEAFF. The complete variable domain, with remaining parts taken from reference TRBV14 and TRBJ1-1, reads EAGVTQFPSHSVIEKGQTVTLRCDPISGHDNLYWYRRVMGKEIKFLLHFVKESKQDESGMPNNRFLAERTGGTYSTLKVQPAELEDSGVYFCASSPRTDGEAFFGQGTRLTVV.

The rearrangement joins TRBV4-1 to TRBJ1-5; a possible D gene is TRBD1 (5 bases). Trimming removed 0 bases at V and 7 bases at J, with 13 bases between. Germline CDR1 is MGHRA and CDR2 is YSYEKL. This CDR3 spans 15 amino acids. CDR3 DNA: TGCGCCAGCAGCCAAGACAAAGGACGGGACCAGCCCCAGCATTTT. It translates to CASSQDKGRDQPQHF.

V and J are TRBV5-6 and TRBJ1-1, with a tentative D call TRBD1 (5 bases). Germline CDR1 and CDR2: SGHDT and YYEEEE. This CDR3 is 14 amino acids long. V lost 0 bases and J 3 bases, leaving 9 bases between the germline ends. The CDR3 DNA reads as TGTGCCAGCAGCTTGGGGAGGGGATACACTGAAGCTTTCTTT. Its protein is CASSLGRGYTEAFF.

The chain carries TRBV29-1 and TRBJ1-5, with no clear D. Germline V lookup: CDR1 SQVTM, CDR2 ANQGSEA. V was cut by 4 bases and J by 6 bases, with 7 bases left in between. The CDR3 has 11 amino acids. CDR3 bases: TGCAGCGTTGGGGAAGGTCAGCCCCAGCATTTT. Translation: CSVGEGQPQHF.

This clone showed up just once. The rearrangement uses TRBV30 and TRBJ1-2; D may be TRBD1 (5 bases). Per the germline V gene, CDR1 is GTSNPN and CDR2 is SVGIG (reference sequence). This CDR3 is 13 amino acids long. V was cut by 2 bases and J by 4 bases, with 11 bases left in between. This CDR3 is CAWSLGASYGYTF. In DNA, the CDR3 is TGTGCCTGGAGTTTAGGGGCATCCTATGGCTACACCTTC.

The chain joins TRBV10-2 to TRBJ2-2; TRBD2 aligns across 11 bases. CDR1 is WSHSY, CDR2 SAAADI, per germline. Trimming took 9 bases from V and 7 from J; bases not matched to a gene: 7. The CDR3 runs to 14 residues. CDR3: CASQLAGVRGELFF. The CDR3 DNA follows: TGCGCCAGTCAACTAGCGGGAGTGCGCGGGGAGCTGTTTTTT.